These 8 T cell receptor beta chains came from one sample sequenced in a study of CD8+CD57+ T cells in acquired aplastic anemia. Before being chosen for sequencing, patients had shown CD8+CD57+ cell expansion by flow cytometry. Profiling of TCR beta VDJ combinations and CDR3 sequences used genomic DNA as template. TCRdb reprocessed the reads with MiXCR, giving one entry per CDR3 protein. The sample carries over 150,000 distinct CDR3 sequences, roughly two thirds recorded once. The sample was sorted CD4+, CD8+, or CD8+CD57+ T cells (not recorded which) from PBMCs. The receptor set was obtained from a human donor with aplastic anemia.

The chain links TRBV7-9 to TRBJ2-3; D might be TRBD1 or TRBD2, each matching 6 bases. Germline V gene lookup returns CDR1 SEHNR and CDR2 FQNEAQ (reference sequence). Deletions cut 0 bases from V and 5 bases from J, with 18 bases between. The CDR3 length is 17 residues. The CDR3 coding sequence is TGTGCCAGCAGCTTAGCGCGGTTTAGCGGAGGGGGAGATACGCAGTATTTT. As protein: CASSLARFSGGGDTQYF.

The CDR3 nucleotides are TGTGCCAGCAGCTTACAATCAGGCCTTACGGGGAATGAGCAGTTCTTC. It codes for CASSLQSGLTGNEQFF. This sequence joins TRBV7-2 and TRBJ2-1; perhaps TRBD2 as D (5 bases). The length of the CDR3 is 16 residues. Germline V gene data show CDR1 as SGHTA and CDR2 as FQGNSA. The germline V and J ends were trimmed by 2 bases and 7 bases, with 18 bases remaining between them. The full variable domain, rest sourced from reference TRBV7-2 and TRBJ2-1, is GAGVSQSPSNKVTEKGKDVELRCDPISGHTALYWYRQSLGQGLEFLIYFQGNSAPDKSGLPSDRFSAERTGGSVSTLTIQRTQQEDSAVYLCASSLQSGLTGNEQFFGPGTRLTVL.

The V and J genes are TRBV7-9 and TRBJ2-5; TRBD2 aligns across 7 bases. The CDR3 is 15 amino acids. V was pared by 5 bases and J by 3 bases, with 9 bases of the junction left unmatched. The germline gives CDR1 SEHNR, CDR2 FQNEAQ (reference sequence). CDR3 loop: CASSMLGGGKETQYF. The CDR3 coding sequence is TGTGCCAGCAGCATGCTCGGGGGAGGGAAAGAGACCCAGTACTTC.

Worth noting for this clonotype: This sequence may be a read error, since a much larger clone differs from it by one base. The rearrangement joins TRBV7-8 to TRBJ2-5; D call uncertain. V dropped 1 base and J dropped 5 bases, with 2 bases sitting between them. Per germline, CDR1 SGHVS and CDR2 FQNEAQ. The CDR3 runs 11 residues. This chain's CDR3 is CASSLDETQYF. The CDR3 nucleotides are TGTGCCAGCAGCTTAGACGAGACCCAGTACTTC. Combining the CDR3 with reference TRBV7-8 and TRBJ2-5 gives the whole variable domain GAGVSQSPRYKVAKRGQDVALRCDPISGHVSLFWYQQALGQGPEFLTYFQNEAQLDKSGLPSDRFFAERPEGSVSTLKIQRTQQEDSAVYLCASSLDETQYFGPGTRLLVL.

The chain couples TRBV12-3 or TRBV12-4 to TRBJ1-5; 7 nucleotides align to TRBD1. The CDR3 has 13 amino acids. The ends lost 10 bases at V and 4 bases at J; junction bases unmatched: 7. In DNA, the CDR3 is TGTGCCATCCACAGGGGCGAGAATCAGCCCCAGCATTTT. This translates into CAIHRGENQPQHF.

This clonotype was recorded a few times. J is TRBJ1-1 and V is TRBV7-2, with D possibly matching TRBD1 (5 bases). Germline V gene data show CDR1 as SGHTA and CDR2 as FQGNSA. The CDR3 is 13 amino acids. V gave up 5 bases and J gave up 4 bases, with 11 bases separating them. The CDR3, as DNA: TGTGCCAGCAGCCCCGGGACCAGCACTGAAGCTTTCTTT. Its protein is CASSPGTSTEAFF.

This clonotype was counted a single time. This chain joins TRBV2 and TRBJ2-7, with D possibly being TRBD2 (5 bases). Trimming removed 10 bases at V and 4 bases at J, with 11 bases between. Germline CDR1 SNHLY, CDR2 FYNNEI. This CDR3 is 11 amino acids long. CDR3 sequence reads: CANGVRYEQYF. In DNA form, the CDR3 reads TGTGCCAACGGGGTACGGTACGAGCAGTACTTC.

This rearrangement joins TRBV2 to TRBJ1-1, with a possible D match to TRBD1 (6 bases). The CDR3 is 14 amino acids. The germline gives CDR1 SNHLY, CDR2 FYNNEI. V lost 6 bases, J lost 5 bases, and 16 bases lay in between. This CDR3 is CASRVNPGTTEAFF. CDR3 DNA: TGTGCCAGCAGGGTAAACCCCGGGACAACTGAAGCTTTCTTT.